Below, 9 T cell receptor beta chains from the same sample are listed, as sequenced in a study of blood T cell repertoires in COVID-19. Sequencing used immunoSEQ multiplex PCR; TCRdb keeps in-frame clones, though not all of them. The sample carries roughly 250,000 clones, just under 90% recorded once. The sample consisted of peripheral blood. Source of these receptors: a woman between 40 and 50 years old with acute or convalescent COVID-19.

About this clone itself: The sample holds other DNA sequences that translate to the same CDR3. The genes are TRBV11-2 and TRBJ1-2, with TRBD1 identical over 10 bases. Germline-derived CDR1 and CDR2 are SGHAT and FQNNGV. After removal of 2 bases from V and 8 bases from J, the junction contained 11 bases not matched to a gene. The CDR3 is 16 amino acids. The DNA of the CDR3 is TGTGCCAGCAGCTTAACCGGGACAGGGGAGGGTCGGGGCTACACCTTC. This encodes CASSLTGTGEGRGYTF. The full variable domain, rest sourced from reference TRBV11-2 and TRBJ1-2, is EAGVAQSPRYKIIEKRQSVAFWCNPISGHATLYWYQQILGQGPKLLIQFQNNGVVDDSQLPKDRFSAERLKGVDSTLKIQPAKLEDSAVYLCASSLTGTGEGRGYTFGSGTRLTVV.

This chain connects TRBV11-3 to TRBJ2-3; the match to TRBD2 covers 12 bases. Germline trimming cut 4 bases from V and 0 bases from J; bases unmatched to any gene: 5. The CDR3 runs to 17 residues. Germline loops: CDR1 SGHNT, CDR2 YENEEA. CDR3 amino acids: CASSWTSGTGSTDTQYF. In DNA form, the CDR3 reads TGTGCCAGCAGCTGGACTAGCGGGACTGGTAGCACAGATACGCAGTATTTT.

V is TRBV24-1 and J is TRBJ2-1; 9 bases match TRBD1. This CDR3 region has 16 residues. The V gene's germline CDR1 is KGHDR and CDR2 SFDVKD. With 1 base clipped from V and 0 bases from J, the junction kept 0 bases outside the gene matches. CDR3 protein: CATSDLQGASYNEQFF. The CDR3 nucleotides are TGTGCCACCAGTGATTTACAGGGGGCCTCCTACAATGAGCAGTTCTTC.

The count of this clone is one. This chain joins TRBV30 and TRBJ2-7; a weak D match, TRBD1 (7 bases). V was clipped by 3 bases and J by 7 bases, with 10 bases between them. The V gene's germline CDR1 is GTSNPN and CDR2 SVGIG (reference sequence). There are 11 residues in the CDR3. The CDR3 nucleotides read TGTGCCTGGAGCGCAGGGGGGGAGCAGTACGTC. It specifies CAWSAGGEQYV.

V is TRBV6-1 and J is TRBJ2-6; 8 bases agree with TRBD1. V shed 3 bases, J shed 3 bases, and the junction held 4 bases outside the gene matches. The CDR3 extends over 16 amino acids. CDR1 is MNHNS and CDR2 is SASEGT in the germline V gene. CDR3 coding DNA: TGTGCCAGCAGTGATCAGGGGGCTGGTGGGGCCAACGTCCTGACTTTC. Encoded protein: CASSDQGAGGANVLTF.

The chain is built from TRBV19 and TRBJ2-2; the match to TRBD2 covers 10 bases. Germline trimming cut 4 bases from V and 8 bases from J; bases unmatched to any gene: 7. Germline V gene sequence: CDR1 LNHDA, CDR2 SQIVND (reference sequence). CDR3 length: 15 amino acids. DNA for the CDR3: TGTGCCAGTAGTAATAGCGGGGGGAAGACAGGGGAGCTGTTTTTT. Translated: CASSNSGGKTGELFF.

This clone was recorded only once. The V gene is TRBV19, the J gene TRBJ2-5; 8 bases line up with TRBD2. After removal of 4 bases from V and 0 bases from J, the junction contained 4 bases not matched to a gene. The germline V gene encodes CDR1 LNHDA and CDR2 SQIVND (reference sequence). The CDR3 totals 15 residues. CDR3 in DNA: TGTGCCAGTAGTAGGGCGGGGGGAAACCAAGAGACCCAGTACTTC. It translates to CASSRAGGNQETQYF.

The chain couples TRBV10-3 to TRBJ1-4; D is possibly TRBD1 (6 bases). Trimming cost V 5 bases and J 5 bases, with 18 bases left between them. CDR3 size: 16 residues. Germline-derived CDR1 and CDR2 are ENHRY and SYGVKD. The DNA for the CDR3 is TGTGCCATCAGTCCCTTAGGGGGGGGCCGGAATGAAAAACTGTTTTTT. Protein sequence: CAISPLGGGRNEKLFF.

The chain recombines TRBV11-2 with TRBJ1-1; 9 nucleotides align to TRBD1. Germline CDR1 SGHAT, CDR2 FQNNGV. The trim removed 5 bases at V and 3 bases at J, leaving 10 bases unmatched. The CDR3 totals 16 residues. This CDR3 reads CASSPGQGNFYTEAFF. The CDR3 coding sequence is TGTGCCAGCAGCCCAGGACAGGGGAACTTCTACACTGAAGCTTTCTTT. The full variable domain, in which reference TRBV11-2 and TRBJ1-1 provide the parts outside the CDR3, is EAGVAQSPRYKIIEKRQSVAFWCNPISGHATLYWYQQILGQGPKLLIQFQNNGVVDDSQLPKDRFSAERLKGVDSTLKIQPAKLEDSAVYLCASSPGQGNFYTEAFFGQGTRLTVV.